The rows below give T cell receptor beta chains drawn from one sample of a study of radiation and T cells in renal cell carcinoma. Sequenced by immunoSEQ multiplex PCR; TCRdb stores in-frame clones only, minus some. Of some 78,000 clones listed, roughly nine tenths are singletons. The input for sequencing was blood, taken from a patient whose treatment included radiotherapy and nephrectomy. Receptors originate from a woman aged 65 to 85 with renal cell carcinoma. Each CDR3 is given with its conserved first and last residue. The order of the fields is clone size, V gene, J gene, D gene, CDR3 protein, CDR3 DNA. A D gene is named only where the DNA matches it firmly. The size field is filled for only some rows; it gives once, few, many or a size class.

clone size: NA; V gene: TRBV2; J gene: TRBJ2-1; D gene: TRBD2; CDR3 protein: CASRLLRTSGTLPPKGQFF; CDR3 DNA: TGTGCCAGCAGACTGCTAAGGACTAGCGGCACTCTCCCCCCCAAAGGGCAGTTCTTC
clone size: NA; V gene: TRBV5-5; J gene: TRBJ2-7; D gene: TRBD1; CDR3 protein: CASSLGTGGYPYEQYF; CDR3 DNA: TGTGCCAGCAGCTTGGGGACAGGGGGCTACCCCTACGAGCAGTACTTC
clone size: NA; V gene: TRBV28; J gene: TRBJ2-7; D gene: NA; CDR3 protein: CASSNPNNNYEQYF; CDR3 DNA: TGTGCCAGCAGCAACCCCAATAATAACTACGAGCAGTACTTC
clone size: NA; V gene: TRBV9; J gene: TRBJ2-7; D gene: NA; CDR3 protein: CASSVGTDSTYEQYF; CDR3 DNA: TGTGCCAGCAGCGTAGGGACTGACTCTACCTACGAGCAGTACTTC
clone size: once; V gene: TRBV6-5; J gene: TRBJ2-3; D gene: TRBD1; CDR3 protein: CASNPGTGRGDTQYF; CDR3 DNA: TGTGCCAGCAATCCCGGGACAGGGCGGGGAGATACGCAGTATTTT
clone size: NA; V gene: TRBV7-2; J gene: TRBJ2-7; D gene: NA; CDR3 protein: CASSFGGAREQYF; CDR3 DNA: TGTGCCAGCAGCTTTGGGGGGGCCCGCGAGCAGTACTTC
clone size: NA; V gene: TRBV30; J gene: TRBJ2-1; D gene: TRBD2; CDR3 protein: CARGTSGGASYNEQFF; CDR3 DNA: TGTGCCCGAGGGACTAGCGGGGGGGCATCCTACAATGAGCAGTTCTTC
clone size: once; V gene: TRBV5-4; J gene: TRBJ2-1; D gene: TRBD2; CDR3 protein: CASSRFGGGGYNEQFF; CDR3 DNA: TGTGCCAGCAGCCGGTTCGGCGGGGGGGGATACAATGAGCAGTTCTTC
clone size: NA; V gene: TRBV5-4; J gene: TRBJ2-1; D gene: NA; CDR3 protein: CASSLKAGGWFNEQFF; CDR3 DNA: TGTGCCAGCAGCTTGAAGGCAGGGGGGTGGTTCAATGAGCAGTTCTTC
clone size: NA; V gene: TRBV28; J gene: TRBJ1-4; D gene: NA; CDR3 protein: CASAAGEVEKLFF; CDR3 DNA: TGTGCCAGCGCTGCAGGGGAGGTTGAAAAACTGTTTTTT
clone size: NA; V gene: TRBV5-1; J gene: TRBJ1-2; D gene: TRBD1; CDR3 protein: CASSPTGQGVGYTF; CDR3 DNA: TGCGCCAGCAGCCCTACGGGACAGGGGGTTGGCTACACCTTC
clone size: NA; V gene: TRBV6-5; J gene: TRBJ2-5; D gene: TRBD2; CDR3 protein: CASGSPQERGGETQYF; CDR3 DNA: TGTGCCAGCGGTTCTCCTCAGGAGCGGGGGGGAGAGACCCAGTACTTC
clone size: NA; V gene: TRBV5-1; J gene: TRBJ1-5; D gene: NA; CDR3 protein: CASSLVGDSNQPQHF; CDR3 DNA: TGCGCCAGCAGCTTGGTCGGAGATAGCAATCAGCCCCAGCATTTT
clone size: NA; V gene: TRBV11-1; J gene: TRBJ2-2; D gene: NA; CDR3 protein: CASSPVGRTGELFF; CDR3 DNA: TGTGCCAGCAGCCCCGTCGGGCGGACCGGGGAGCTGTTTTTT
clone size: NA; V gene: TRBV5-1; J gene: TRBJ1-2; D gene: NA; CDR3 protein: CASSLAVNYGYTF; CDR3 DNA: TGCGCCAGCAGCTTGGCTGTAAACTATGGCTACACCTTC
clone size: NA; V gene: TRBV2; J gene: TRBJ1-2; D gene: NA; CDR3 protein: CASSERWGAYGYTF; CDR3 DNA: TGTGCCAGCAGTGAAAGGTGGGGGGCGTATGGCTACACCTTC
clone size: NA; V gene: TRBV15; J gene: TRBJ2-2; D gene: NA; CDR3 protein: CATSRDLGATGELFF; CDR3 DNA: TGTGCCACCAGCAGAGATTTGGGGGCCACCGGGGAGCTGTTTTTT
clone size: NA; V gene: TRBV28; J gene: TRBJ2-4; D gene: NA; CDR3 protein: CASSRPAKNIQYF; CDR3 DNA: TGTGCCAGCAGTCGGCCAGCCAAAAACATTCAGTACTTC
clone size: NA; V gene: TRBV9; J gene: TRBJ2-2; D gene: NA; CDR3 protein: CASSVGSSSGTGELFF; CDR3 DNA: TGTGCCAGCAGCGTAGGTAGTAGCTCGGGCACCGGGGAGCTGTTTTTT
clone size: NA; V gene: TRBV28; J gene: TRBJ1-5; D gene: TRBD1; CDR3 protein: CASSPTGALQPQHF; CDR3 DNA: TGTGCCAGCAGTCCTACAGGGGCTTTACAGCCCCAGCATTTT
clone size: NA; V gene: TRBV6-5; J gene: TRBJ1-5; D gene: NA; CDR3 protein: CASRGGRGNQPQHF; CDR3 DNA: TGTGCCAGCAGGGGGGGTAGGGGCAATCAGCCCCAGCATTTT
clone size: NA; V gene: TRBV9; J gene: TRBJ2-7; D gene: NA; CDR3 protein: CASSVAPQEYEQYF; CDR3 DNA: TGTGCCAGCAGCGTAGCCCCACAAGAATACGAGCAGTACTTC
clone size: NA; V gene: TRBV19; J gene: TRBJ2-1; D gene: TRBD2; CDR3 protein: CASRTSGGAGEQFF; CDR3 DNA: TGTGCCAGTAGGACTAGCGGGGGGGCGGGTGAGCAGTTCTTC
clone size: once; V gene: TRBV6-5; J gene: TRBJ1-2; D gene: NA; CDR3 protein: CASSYSTGGGSYGYTF; CDR3 DNA: TGTGCCAGCAGTTACTCGACCGGGGGCGGGAGCTATGGCTACACCTTC
clone size: NA; V gene: TRBV10-3; J gene: TRBJ2-3; D gene: TRBD2; CDR3 protein: CAISLSGGDTSTDTQYF; CDR3 DNA: TGTGCCATCAGTCTTAGCGGGGGGGATACTAGCACAGATACGCAGTATTTT
clone size: NA; V gene: TRBV11-1; J gene: TRBJ2-6; D gene: NA; CDR3 protein: CASSSRTGANVLTF; CDR3 DNA: TGTGCCAGCAGCTCAAGGACTGGGGCCAACGTCCTGACTTTC
clone size: once; V gene: TRBV4-3; J gene: TRBJ1-2; D gene: NA; CDR3 protein: CASSQDNGRNFGYTF; CDR3 DNA: TGCGCCAGCAGCCAAGATAACGGGAGAAACTTTGGCTACACCTTC
clone size: NA; V gene: TRBV5-6; J gene: TRBJ2-4; D gene: TRBD1; CDR3 protein: CASSSKYRGFAKNIQYF; CDR3 DNA: TGTGCCAGCAGCTCAAAATACAGGGGATTCGCCAAAAACATTCAGTACTTC
clone size: NA; V gene: TRBV5-4; J gene: TRBJ1-2; D gene: TRBD1; CDR3 protein: CASSPAGTANYGYTF; CDR3 DNA: TGTGCCAGCAGCCCCGCCGGGACAGCTAACTATGGCTACACCTTC